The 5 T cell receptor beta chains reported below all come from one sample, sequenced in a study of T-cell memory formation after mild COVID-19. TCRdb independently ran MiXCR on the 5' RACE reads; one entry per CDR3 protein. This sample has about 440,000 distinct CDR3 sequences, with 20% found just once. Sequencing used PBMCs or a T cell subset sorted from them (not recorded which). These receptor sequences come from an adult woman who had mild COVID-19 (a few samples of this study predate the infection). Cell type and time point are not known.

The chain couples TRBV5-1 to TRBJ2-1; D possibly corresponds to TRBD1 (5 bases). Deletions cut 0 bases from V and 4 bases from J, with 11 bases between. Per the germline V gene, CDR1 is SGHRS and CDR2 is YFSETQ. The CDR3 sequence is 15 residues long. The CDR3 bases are TGCGCCAGCAGCTTGGAACAGGTCCGATACAATGAGCAGTTCTTC. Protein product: CASSLEQVRYNEQFF.

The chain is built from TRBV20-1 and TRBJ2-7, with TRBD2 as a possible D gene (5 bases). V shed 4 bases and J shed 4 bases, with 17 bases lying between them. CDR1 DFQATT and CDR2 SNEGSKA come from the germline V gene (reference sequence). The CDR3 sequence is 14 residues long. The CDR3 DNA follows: TGCAGTGCTAAGTTGGCGGCCTCGGGGTACGAGCAGTACTTC. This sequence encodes CSAKLAASGYEQYF.

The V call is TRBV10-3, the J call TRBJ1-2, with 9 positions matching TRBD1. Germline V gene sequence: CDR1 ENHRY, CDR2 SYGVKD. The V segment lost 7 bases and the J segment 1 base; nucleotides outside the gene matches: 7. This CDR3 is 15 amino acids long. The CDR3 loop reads CAITGGQGINYGYTF. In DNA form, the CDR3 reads TGTGCCATCACTGGGGGACAGGGAATTAACTATGGCTACACCTTC.

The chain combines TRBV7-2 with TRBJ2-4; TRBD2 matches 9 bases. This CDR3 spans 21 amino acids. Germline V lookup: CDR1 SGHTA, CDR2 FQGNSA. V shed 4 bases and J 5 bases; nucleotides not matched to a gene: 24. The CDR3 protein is CASSSPSGLAGPTVGENIQYF. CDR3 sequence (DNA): TGTGCCAGCAGCTCACCATCTGGGCTAGCGGGGCCGACGGTAGGGGAAAACATTCAGTACTTC.

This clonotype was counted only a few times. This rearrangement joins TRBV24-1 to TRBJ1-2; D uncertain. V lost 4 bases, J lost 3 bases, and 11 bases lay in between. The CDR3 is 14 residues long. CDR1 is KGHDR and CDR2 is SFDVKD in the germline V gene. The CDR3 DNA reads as TGTGCCACCAGTGACCCCAGGACGGACTATGGCTACACCTTC. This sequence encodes CATSDPRTDYGYTF.